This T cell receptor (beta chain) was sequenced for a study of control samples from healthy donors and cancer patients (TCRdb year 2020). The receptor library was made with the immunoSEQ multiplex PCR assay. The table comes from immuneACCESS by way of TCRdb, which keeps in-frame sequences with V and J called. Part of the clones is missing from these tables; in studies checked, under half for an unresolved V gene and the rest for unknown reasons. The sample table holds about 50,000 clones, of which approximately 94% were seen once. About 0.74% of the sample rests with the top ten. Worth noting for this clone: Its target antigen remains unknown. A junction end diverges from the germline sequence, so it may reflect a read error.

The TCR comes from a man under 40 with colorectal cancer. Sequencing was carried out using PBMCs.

The CDR3 region has the sequence CASRQGGYGANVLTF. The DNA is as follows: TGCGCCAGCAGGCAAGGGGGGTACGGGGCCAACGTCCTGACTTTC. Recombination connected TRBV4-1 to TRBJ2-6; the D element could tentatively be TRBD1 or TRBD2, as 6 bases agree for each. Based on the germline V gene, the CDR1 and CDR2 sequences are MGHRA and YSYEKL. The CDR3, cysteine through phenylalanine, is 15 amino acids long. CDR3 DNA is the only sequence kept; it has 45 bases, read in frame from the first base.